These 10 T cell receptor beta chains were all obtained from the same sample, sequenced in a study of blood T cell repertoires in COVID-19. Repertoires were generated with immunoSEQ multiplex PCR, while TCRdb's copy carries only in-frame clones and drops some. The data contain about 120,000 clones, 90% of them singletons. What was sequenced was peripheral blood. The receptors stem from a woman aged 60-75 years with COVID-19, enrolled during active disease.

V gene TRBV6-2 or TRBV6-3 combines with J gene TRBJ2-1, with 9 positions matching TRBD2. Germline loops: CDR1 MNHEY, CDR2 SVGEGT. V lost 2 bases and J lost 4; bases outside the gene matches: 15. This CDR3 contains 19 residues. CDR3 protein: CASSYRGVAASGVYNEQFF. CDR3 in DNA: TGTGCCAGCAGTTACCGGGGGGTCGCGGCTAGCGGGGTATACAATGAGCAGTTCTTC.

The chain recombines TRBV4-2 with TRBJ1-2; 7 positions agree with TRBD1. Germline V gene sequence: CDR1 LGHNA, CDR2 YNFKEQ. V was pared by 1 base and J by 3 bases, with 14 bases of the junction left unmatched. The CDR3 totals 18 residues. The CDR3 protein is CASSQGAPFDRVDYGYTF. The CDR3 coding sequence is TGTGCCAGCAGCCAAGGGGCCCCCTTCGACAGGGTGGACTATGGCTACACCTTC.

The chain joins TRBV10-2 to TRBJ1-3, with 9 bases lining up with TRBD1. Trimming took 9 bases from V and 2 from J; bases not matched to a gene: 5. Germline CDR1 reads WSHSY; CDR2 reads SAAADI. The CDR3 length is 14 residues. CDR3 sequence (DNA): TGCGCCAGTGGACAGGGGACAACTGGAAACACCATATATTTT. Encoded protein: CASGQGTTGNTIYF.

CDR3 bases: TGCAGTGCTGGACTAGGGGAGACCCAGTACTTC. It translates to CSAGLGETQYF. J is TRBJ2-5 and V is TRBV20-1, with 7 bases matching TRBD2. J was trimmed by 5 bases and V by 5 bases; bases with no gene match: 2. Germline CDR1 DFQATT, CDR2 SNEGSKA (reference sequence). CDR3 length: 11 amino acids.

The genes are TRBV19 and TRBJ2-3; a weak D match, TRBD2 (6 bases). Germline V CDR1 and CDR2: LNHDA, SQIVND (reference sequence). Trimming took 3 bases from V and 4 from J, leaving 14 bases between them. The CDR3 is 15 amino acids. The CDR3 loop is CASSMSGGVADTQYF. CDR3 sequence (DNA): TGTGCCAGTAGTATGAGTGGCGGGGTCGCAGATACGCAGTATTTT.

The V and J genes are TRBV10-3 and TRBJ2-7; a weak D match, TRBD1 (5 bases). The V and J ends lost 0 bases and 0 bases respectively, with 9 bases between them. The CDR3 is 15 amino acids. Germline V gene data show CDR1 as ENHRY and CDR2 as SYGVKD. The CDR3 loop reads CAISESQVSSYEQYF. The CDR3 nucleotides are TGTGCCATCAGTGAGTCACAGGTCAGCTCCTACGAGCAGTACTTC.

V gene TRBV5-4 combines with J gene TRBJ2-1; a possible D gene is TRBD2 (6 bases). Germline V gene lookup returns CDR1 SGHNT and CDR2 YYREEE (reference sequence). The V gene lost 4 bases and the J gene lost 5 bases, with 16 bases spanning the gap. The CDR3 covers 15 residues. The CDR3 bases are TGTGCCAGCAGCCCCGCGTGGGGGGAGGACAATGAGCAGTTCTTC. Translating gives CASSPAWGEDNEQFF.

V is TRBV6-5 and J is TRBJ2-5; 7 bases map to TRBD2. Germline V gene sequence: CDR1 MNHEY, CDR2 SVGAGI. CDR3 length: 15 amino acids. The J segment lost 2 bases and the V segment lost 7 bases, leaving 10 bases of the junction unmatched. The CDR3 spells CASNPPGLQQETQYF. The CDR3 nucleotides read TGTGCCAGCAACCCCCCGGGACTACAACAAGAGACCCAGTACTTC.

The V gene is TRBV3-1 (or the pseudogene TRBV3-2), the J gene TRBJ1-2; 8 bases are shared with TRBD1. The CDR3 runs 14 residues. V lost 0 bases to trimming and J lost 8 bases; unmatched junction nucleotides: 5. Germline CDR1 is LGHDT and CDR2 is YNNKEL (reference sequence). CDR3 coding DNA: TGTGCCAGCAGCCAAGATTCAGGGGGCGCAGGCTACACCTTC. Its protein product is CASSQDSGGAGYTF.

This clone is a singleton in its sample. The rearrangement joins TRBV3-1 (or the pseudogene TRBV3-2) to TRBJ2-2, with 10 positions matching TRBD2. With V trimmed by 2 bases and J by 4 bases, 7 bases remained unmatched. Germline V gives CDR1 LGHDT, CDR2 YNNKEL (reference sequence). This CDR3 comprises 17 residues. As DNA, the CDR3 is TGTGCCAGCAGCCAAACCAGCGGGGGGGCCGTCACCGGGGAGCTGTTTTTT. Translating gives CASSQTSGGAVTGELFF.